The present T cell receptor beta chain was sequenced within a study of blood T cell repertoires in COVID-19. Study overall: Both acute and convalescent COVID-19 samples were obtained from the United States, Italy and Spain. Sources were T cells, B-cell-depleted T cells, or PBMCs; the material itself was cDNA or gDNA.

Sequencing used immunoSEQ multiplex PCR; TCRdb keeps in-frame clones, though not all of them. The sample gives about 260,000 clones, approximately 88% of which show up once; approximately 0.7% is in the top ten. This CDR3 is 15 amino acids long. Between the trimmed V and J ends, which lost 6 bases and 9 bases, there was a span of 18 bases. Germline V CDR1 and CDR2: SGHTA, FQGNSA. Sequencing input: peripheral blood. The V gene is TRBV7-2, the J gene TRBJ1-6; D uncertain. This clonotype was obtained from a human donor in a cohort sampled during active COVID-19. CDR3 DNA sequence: TGTGCCAGCAGGGGTGGCCTAGCCAGGACTTCACCCCTCCACTTT. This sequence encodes CASRGGLARTSPLHF.